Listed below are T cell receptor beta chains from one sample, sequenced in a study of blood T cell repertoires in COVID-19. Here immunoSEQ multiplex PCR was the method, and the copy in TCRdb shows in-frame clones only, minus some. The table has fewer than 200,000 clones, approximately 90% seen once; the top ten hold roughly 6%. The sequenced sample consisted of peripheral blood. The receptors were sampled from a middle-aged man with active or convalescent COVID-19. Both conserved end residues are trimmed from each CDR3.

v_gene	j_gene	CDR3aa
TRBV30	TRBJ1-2	AWSVQADYGYT
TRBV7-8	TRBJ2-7	ASSSRLENYEQY
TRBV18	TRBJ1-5	ASSTTGTGDTQPQH
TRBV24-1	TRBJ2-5	ATSDRRDSEETQY
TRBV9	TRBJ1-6	ASSVEPGDNSPLH
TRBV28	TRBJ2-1	ASHLHPLAGAYNEQF
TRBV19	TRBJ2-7	ASSMPGQGYNEQY
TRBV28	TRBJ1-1	ASSPATPGQGLAEAF
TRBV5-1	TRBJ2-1	ASSLARLAGTNEQF
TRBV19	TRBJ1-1	ASSIRQGETNTEAF
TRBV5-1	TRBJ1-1	ASSLVETGTEAF
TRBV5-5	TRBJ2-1	ASSRRDSQSSGQYNEQF
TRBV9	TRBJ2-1	ASSALAEGDNEQF
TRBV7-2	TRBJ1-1	ASSLSRTAPLWAF
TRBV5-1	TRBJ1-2	ASSLQGQGAFGYT
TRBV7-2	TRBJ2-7	ASSLRTSGSRYEQY
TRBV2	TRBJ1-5	ASSGGQGDQPQH
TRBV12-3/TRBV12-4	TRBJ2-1	ALGTYNEQF
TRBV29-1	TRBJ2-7	SVADRHSYEQY
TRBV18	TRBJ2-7	ASSPERLAGAPSEQY
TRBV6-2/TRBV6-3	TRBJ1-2	ASSHRDSYRGYT
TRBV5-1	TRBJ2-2	ASSPGTGGNTGELF
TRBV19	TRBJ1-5	ASSIDRTGTGPQH
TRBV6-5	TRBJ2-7	ASRATGTGGYEQY
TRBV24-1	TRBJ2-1	ATSDRDRGNEQF
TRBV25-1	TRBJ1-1	ASSEWGTGIRSTEAF
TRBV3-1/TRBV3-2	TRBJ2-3	ASSQGLAGAGHTQY
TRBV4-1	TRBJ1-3	ASSQDGAARSGNTIY
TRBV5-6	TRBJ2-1	ASRSGTSGSSRYNEQF
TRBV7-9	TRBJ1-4	ASSSARREEKLF
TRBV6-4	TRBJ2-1	ASSDSQQGGNEQF
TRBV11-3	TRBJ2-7	ASSWGQGYEQY
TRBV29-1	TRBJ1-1	SVEEGATEAF
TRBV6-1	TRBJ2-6	ASNDGQSVGANVLT
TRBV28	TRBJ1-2	ASTAGSRGYT
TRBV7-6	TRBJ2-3	ASSPGDDTQY
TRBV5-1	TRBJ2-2	ASSRNTGELF
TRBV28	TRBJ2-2	ASSPQGTHALSSGELF
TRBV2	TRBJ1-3	ASSPSRGRGNTIY
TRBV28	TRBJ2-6	ASSGRSGANVLT
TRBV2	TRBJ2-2	ASSEQGLNTGELF
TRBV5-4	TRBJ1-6	ASSSRETGFNSPLH
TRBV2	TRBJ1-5	ASSEQNSNQPQH
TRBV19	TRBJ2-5	ATAFNRQGQETQY
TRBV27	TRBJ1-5	ASSTGYSNQPQH
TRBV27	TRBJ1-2	ASSLSGGRGLFYGYT
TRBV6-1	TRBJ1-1	ASSESPLEAF
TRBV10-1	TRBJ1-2	AGDKQGAYGYT
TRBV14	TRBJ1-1	ASSRQGWEDTEAF
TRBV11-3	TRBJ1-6	ASSLDRDFSGSPLH
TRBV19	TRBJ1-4	ASSRQGVVTNEKLF
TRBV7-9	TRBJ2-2	ASSLTGVSGELF
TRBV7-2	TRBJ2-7	ASSKLSGTGSYEQY
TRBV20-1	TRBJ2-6	SASGAESGANVLT
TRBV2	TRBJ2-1	ASPITGDEQF